Listed below are T cell receptor beta chains from one sample, sequenced in a study of blood T cell repertoires in COVID-19. Sequencing was performed with immunoSEQ multiplex PCR; in TCRdb, only in-frame clones are kept and a portion is missing. The table lists tens of thousands of clones, about 87% of them singletons. The sequencing input was peripheral blood. These receptors were taken from a human donor in a cohort sampled during active COVID-19. The CDR3 runs from the conserved cysteine through the conserved F or W. The D gene is left open where the match is weak.

d_call j_call v_call cdr3_aa
TRBD1 TRBJ2-7 TRBV5-4 CASSLPGQIYEQYF
. TRBJ2-2 TRBV12-5 CASGLQVANTGELFF
TRBD2 TRBJ2-5 TRBV3-1/TRBV3-2 CASSPTGGRGTQYF
. TRBJ1-1 TRBV18 CASSPYRAIDTEAFF
. TRBJ1-1 TRBV18 CASSPGHTNTEAFF
. TRBJ1-3 TRBV4-1 CASSQPLDTRNTIYF
. TRBJ1-2 TRBV7-8 CASSLVGGSSNYGYTF
. TRBJ1-5 TRBV10-2 CASRDSIYSNQPQHF
. TRBJ2-7 TRBV1 CTSSQEGLAGLISYEQYF
TRBD2 TRBJ2-5 TRBV5-1 CASSSTSGDETQYF
. TRBJ1-1 TRBV5-1 CASSEDRGTEAFF
. TRBJ2-2 TRBV4-1 CASSLGQILTGELFF
TRBD2 TRBJ2-7 TRBV7-6 CASSLSRQRDYEQYF
. TRBJ2-7 TRBV28 CASSLMQKSYEQYF
. TRBJ2-3 TRBV28 CASSFRLGTDTQYF
. TRBJ1-3 TRBV30 CAWSVGNTIYF
. TRBJ1-2 TRBV5-6 CASSLSLLANYGYTF
. TRBJ1-1 TRBV18 CASSQFGGEGHTEAFF
TRBD1 TRBJ2-3 TRBV7-9 CASSAGTGSTDTQYF
. TRBJ2-3 TRBV6-4 CASSRGSGDTQYF
TRBD2 TRBJ2-7 TRBV28 CASSVLAKNYEQYF
TRBD1 TRBJ2-2 TRBV11-2 CASSPTGGRTGELFF
. TRBJ1-2 TRBV5-4 CASSLAGTRTEGYTF
. TRBJ1-5 TRBV15 CATSRDLRGFQPQHF
TRBD1 TRBJ2-7 TRBV5-1 CASSLEGQPVYEQYF
. TRBJ1-1 TRBV4-1 CASSYRASSTEAFF
TRBD1 TRBJ1-4 TRBV6-5 CASRPLGQGNEKLFF
. TRBJ1-2 TRBV19 CASSAPGGIGYGYTF
. TRBJ2-7 TRBV5-4 CASSLSSSYEQYF
TRBD2 TRBJ2-1 TRBV29-1 CSANSGTSYNEQFF
. TRBJ1-5 TRBV4-1 CASSQDLNQPQHF
. TRBJ1-1 TRBV4-1 CASSQEARDLAEAFF
. TRBJ2-5 TRBV12-3/TRBV12-4 CASSPKETQYF
. TRBJ1-5 TRBV19 CASSIDHESQPQHF
. TRBJ1-4 TRBV18 CASSPFPETGNEKLFF
TRBD2 TRBJ2-1 TRBV5-8 CASALEGGSYNEQFF
. TRBJ1-3 TRBV7-8 CASSLVVNYGNTIYF
. TRBJ2-7 TRBV6-5 CASRGTLGSSYEQYF
. TRBJ1-6 TRBV6-1 CASSEMMWWTGSNTSPLHF
. TRBJ1-3 TRBV3-1/TRBV3-2 CASSQDLTVNSGNTIYF
. TRBJ2-7 TRBV2 CASSEVMSGSGEQYF
. TRBJ1-2 TRBV19 CASNGGTPYGYTF
TRBD1 TRBJ1-1 TRBV2 CASRGRQGENTEAFF
TRBD2 TRBJ2-7 TRBV19 CASSTPAGVPGYEQYF
. TRBJ2-2 TRBV24-1 CATQGGWEAGELFF
TRBD1 TRBJ1-1 TRBV27 CASTPGVPGQGYTEAFF
. TRBJ1-3 TRBV5-4 CASSTDLSGNTIYF
. TRBJ1-2 TRBV27 CASSATGEGYTF
TRBD2 TRBJ2-5 TRBV2 CASSVGRRLQYF
. TRBJ1-3 TRBV4-1 CASSTSRGYRNTIYF
. TRBJ1-1 TRBV11-2 CASSLDFGSTEAFF
. TRBJ1-4 TRBV11-2 CASSRGRGGYNEKLFF